This T cell receptor (beta chain) was obtained from a study of cytomegalovirus exposure and HLA in healthy donors. Study background: Around 77% of roughly 430 genotyped donors fell in the Caucasian-associated ancestry cluster. Overall study results and limits: Available immune exposure information was restricted to CMV serostatus only.

The CDR3 has 14 residues. Germline-derived CDR1 and CDR2 are SGHNT and YYREEE (reference sequence). V was pared by 0 bases and J by 5 bases, with 11 bases between. PCR employed 60 Vbeta and 13 Jbeta primers. The data were produced by immunoSEQ multiplex PCR, yet TCRdb's version contains in-frame clones alone and is incomplete. The top ten hold roughly 1.9% of the sample, which has hundreds of thousands of clones, roughly 85% seen once. A note on this clone: Its target is not known.

This TCR came from a male donor in good health and CMV-seronegative. Input material: PBMCs. This chain joins TRBV5-4 and TRBJ1-1; D remains unclear. CDR3 amino acids: CASSLAAPGTEAFF. The CDR3 DNA sequence: TGTGCCAGCAGCTTGGCCGCCCCGGGAACTGAAGCTTTCTTT.